The 14 T cell receptor beta chains below were found in one sample sequenced in a study of spatial heterogeneity in lung cancer. TCRdb called the 5' RACE reads again in MiXCR, with one record for every CDR3 protein. This table has over 50,000 distinct CDR3 sequences, roughly 6.4% appearing once. Indicated time point: sample taken at primary tumor resection. The sequenced sample was PBMCs, obtained at surgery. All receptors come from a female donor with early-stage non-small cell lung cancer.

The chain carries TRBV7-9 and TRBJ1-4; 9 bases agree with TRBD1. The CDR3 has 15 amino acids. The J segment lost 15 bases and the V segment lost 4 bases, leaving 15 bases of the junction unmatched. Germline loops: CDR1 SEHNR, CDR2 FQNEAQ (reference sequence). CDR3 sequence: CASSSSGTGSARVFF. The CDR3 DNA follows: TGTGCCAGCAGCTCCTCCGGGACAGGGAGCGCGAGGGTGTTTTTT.

The chain is built from TRBV7-8 and TRBJ2-3, with D tentatively TRBD2 (6 bases). The germline CDR1 and CDR2 sequences are SGHVS and FQNEAQ. CDR3 length: 17 residues. V lost 3 bases to trimming and J lost 1 base, with 17 bases between them. The DNA of the CDR3 is TGTGCCAGCAGCTTGCTTCTTGGCGGGGAGCGCACAGATACGCAGTATTTT. Protein sequence: CASSLLLGGERTDTQYF.

This clonotype appeared a few times. J is TRBJ1-3 and V is TRBV12-5, with unresolved D. Trimming removed 1 base at V and 4 bases at J, with 20 bases between. Germline CDR1 and CDR2: LGHNT and FRNRAP. The CDR3 contains 18 residues. Here the CDR3 reads CASGLDPRTRSGGNTIYF. The DNA of the CDR3 is TGTGCTAGTGGTTTGGATCCAAGAACCCGGTCTGGCGGAAACACCATATATTTT.

This clonotype was detected ten times or more. The chain has TRBV12-3 or TRBV12-4 and TRBJ1-4; 9 bases align to TRBD1. The CDR3 extends over 14 amino acids. V shed 6 bases and J 10 bases; nucleotides not matched to a gene: 9. CDR3 in amino acids: CASRPGTGRTKLFF. For the CDR3, the DNA is TGTGCCAGCAGGCCCGGGACAGGGAGAACAAAACTGTTTTTT.

In its sample, this clonotype was seen a few times. The V gene is TRBV11-2, the J gene TRBJ2-3; 8 nucleotides agree with TRBD2. Germline lookup yields CDR1 SGHAT and CDR2 FQNNGV. The CDR3 runs to 14 residues. V was clipped by 1 base and J by 7 bases; unmatched bases: 4. CDR3 residues: CASSLGGTRHTQYF. As DNA, the CDR3 is TGTGCCAGCAGCTTAGGAGGGACTAGACATACGCAGTATTTT.

This clonotype is labeled as large. V is TRBV5-6 and J is TRBJ2-1; 10 bases align to TRBD1. With V trimmed by 5 bases and J by 5 bases, 4 bases remained unmatched. CDR3 length equals 14 residues. Germline V gene sequence: CDR1 SGHDT, CDR2 YYEEEE. Here the CDR3 reads CASSTGTGDNEQFF. The DNA of the CDR3 is TGTGCCAGCAGTACAGGGACAGGGGACAATGAGCAGTTCTTC. Filled out from reference TRBV5-6 and TRBJ2-1, the complete variable domain reads DAGVTQSPTHLIKTRGQQVTLRCSPKSGHDTVSWYQQALGQGPQFIFQYYEEEERQRGNFPDRFSGHQFPNYSSELNVNALLLGDSALYLCASSTGTGDNEQFFGPGTRLTVL.

This chain uses TRBV3-1 with TRBJ1-1, with D unresolved. Germline V lookup: CDR1 LGHDT, CDR2 YNNKEL (reference sequence). V lost 2 bases and J lost 1, with 8 bases in between. The CDR3 runs 14 residues. CDR3 coding DNA: TGTGCCAGCAGCCAATTCCTTGGGAACACTGAAGCTTTCTTT. It translates to CASSQFLGNTEAFF.

Only a few counts were recorded for this clonotype. The rearrangement joins TRBV6-5 to TRBJ1-2; D possibly corresponds to TRBD1 (5 bases). Trimming cost V 6 bases and J 5 bases, with 19 bases left between them. This CDR3 spans 15 amino acids. Germline V gene lookup returns CDR1 MNHEY and CDR2 SVGAGI. This CDR3 is CASSSRGTREYGYTF. The CDR3 nucleotides are TGTGCCAGCAGCTCCCGGGGGACCCGGGAGTATGGCTACACCTTC.

This clonotype was counted at least ten times. V is TRBV4-1 and J is TRBJ2-4, with 7 bases identical to TRBD1. The germline V gene encodes CDR1 MGHRA and CDR2 YSYEKL. CDR3 length: 17 residues. V shed 1 base and J 3 bases; nucleotides not matched to a gene: 9. CDR3 in DNA: TGCGCCAGCAGCCAAGGTGGTGACAGGGCGGGCAAAAACATTCAGTACTTC. This sequence encodes CASSQGGDRAGKNIQYF.

This clonotype was recorded many times. V is TRBV5-1 and J is TRBJ2-1; 10 bases line up with TRBD2. V lost 4 bases and J lost 7; bases outside the gene matches: 8. The CDR3 has 15 amino acids. The germline CDR1 and CDR2 sequences are SGHRS and YFSETQ. The CDR3: CASSPLAGAANEQFF. The CDR3 DNA sequence: TGCGCCAGCAGCCCGCTAGCGGGGGCCGCTAATGAGCAGTTCTTC. Full variable domain (remainder filled in from reference TRBV5-1 and TRBJ2-1): KAGVTQTPRYLIKTRGQQVTLSCSPISGHRSVSWYQQTPGQGLQFLFEYFSETQRNKGNFPGRFSGRQFSNSRSEMNVSTLELGDSALYLCASSPLAGAANEQFFGPGTRLTVL.

The chain joins TRBV27 to TRBJ2-7; TRBD2 aligns across 7 bases. The CDR3 is 16 amino acids. The ends lost 0 bases at V and 4 bases at J; junction bases unmatched: 9. Per the germline V gene, CDR1 is MNHEY and CDR2 is SMNVEV (reference sequence). This CDR3 reads CASSLSMGDYTYEQYF. CDR3 in DNA: TGTGCCAGCAGTTTATCCATGGGGGACTATACATACGAGCAGTACTTC.

This clonotype showed up many times. In nucleotides, the CDR3 is TGTGCCAGCAGTAAGGGAGGGGGGATAAAGACCCAGTACTTC. As protein: CASSKGGGIKTQYF. V and J are TRBV12-3 or TRBV12-4 and TRBJ2-5; the D gene is possibly TRBD2 (7 bases). Trimming took off 5 bases at V and 6 bases at J, with 16 bases between the two ends. The CDR3 consists of 14 residues.

V and J are TRBV5-1 and TRBJ1-3, with 8 bases identical to TRBD1. J lost 10 bases, V lost 4 bases, and 7 bases had no gene match. Germline lookup yields CDR1 SGHRS and CDR2 YFSETQ. This CDR3 spans 13 amino acids. CDR3 coding DNA: TGCGCCAGCAGCCAGGGACAGGAAGGGACCATATATTTT. Its translation is CASSQGQEGTIYF.

The rearrangement uses TRBV30 and TRBJ1-1, with unresolved D. This CDR3 contains 12 residues. CDR1 is GTSNPN and CDR2 is SVGIG in the germline V gene (reference sequence). The V and J ends lost 0 bases and 7 bases respectively, with 9 bases between them. The DNA for the CDR3 is TGTGCCTGGAGTGTTGGGGAATATGAAGCTTTCTTT. This translates into CAWSVGEYEAFF.